What follows are 27 T cell receptor beta chains derived from one specimen sequenced in a study of neoadjuvant anti-PD-1 for oral cavity cancer. Described time point: after neoadjuvant nivolumab, at surgical resection. Libraries were prepared by immunoSEQ multiplex PCR; TCRdb keeps only in-frame clonotypes and omits some of them. Of more than 9,500 clones in the sample, roughly 70% were seen once. Sequenced here: PBMCs, sampled after nivolumab (anti-PD-1) treatment. The receptors here all came from a person aged 35-79 years with oral cavity squamous cell carcinoma.

The rearrangement links TRBV7-6 to TRBJ1-3; TRBD1 matches at 11 bases. J gave up 0 bases and V 2 bases, and 6 bases lay outside the gene matches. Germline CDR1 and CDR2: SGHVS and FNYEAQ. The CDR3 is 18 amino acids. As DNA, the CDR3 is TGTGCCAGCAGCTTATCTCACGGGACAGGGGGCTCTGGAAACACCATATATTTT. This codes for CASSLSHGTGGSGNTIYF. The full variable domain, in which reference TRBV7-6 and TRBJ1-3 provide the parts outside the CDR3, is GAGVSQSPRYKVTKRGQDVALRCDPISGHVSLYWYRQALGQGPEFLTYFNYEAQQDKSGLPNDRFSAERPEGSISTLTIQRTEQRDSAMYRCASSLSHGTGGSGNTIYFGEGSWLTVV.

The rearrangement uses TRBV14 and TRBJ2-5, with TRBD2 as a possible D gene (5 bases). The length of the CDR3 is 13 residues. CDR1 SGHDN and CDR2 FVKESK come from the germline V gene. Trimming pared 3 bases from V and 4 bases from J, leaving 9 bases between. The CDR3 loop is CASSQDLRETQYF. The CDR3 nucleotides are TGTGCCAGCAGCCAGGACTTGAGAGAGACCCAGTACTTC.

CDR3 DNA: TGTGCCAGCAGCTTAGTTAGCGCGGCTAACTATGGCTACACCTTC. Translating it yields CASSLVSAANYGYTF. The rearrangement links TRBV7-9 to TRBJ1-2; D gene ambiguous. In germline, CDR1 is SEHNR, CDR2 FQNEAQ (reference sequence). The V and J ends lost 1 base and 0 bases respectively, with 9 bases between them. This CDR3 comprises 15 residues.

The genes are TRBV18 and TRBJ2-5; 11 positions match TRBD2. The V and J ends lost 0 bases and 4 bases, in that order; junction bases with no gene match: 1. The CDR3 spans 15 residues. CDR1 and CDR2 (germline): KGHSH, LQKENI. The CDR3: CASSPPGLAVETQYF. Here the CDR3 DNA reads TGTGCCAGCTCACCACCGGGACTAGCGGTAGAGACCCAGTACTTC.

The chain uses TRBV4-1 and TRBJ1-4; unclear D gene. The length of the CDR3 is 16 residues. Germline V gene lookup returns CDR1 MGHRA and CDR2 YSYEKL. Deletions cut 0 bases from V and 7 bases from J, with 15 bases between. CDR3 amino acids: CASSQDLLARSEKLFF. CDR3 sequence (DNA): TGCGCCAGCAGCCAAGATCTACTTGCAAGGAGTGAAAAACTGTTTTTT.

This chain connects TRBV11-2 to TRBJ1-3; D is possibly TRBD1 (5 bases). This CDR3 is 15 amino acids long. The V end lost 6 bases, the J end lost 0 bases, and 12 bases lay between the germline ends. Germline-derived CDR1 and CDR2 are SGHAT and FQNNGV. The CDR3: CASRGLRFSGNTIYF. DNA for the CDR3: TGTGCCAGCAGGGGACTCAGATTCTCTGGAAACACCATATATTTT. The variable domain in full, with the rest retrieved from reference TRBV11-2 and TRBJ1-3, is EAGVAQSPRYKIIEKRQSVAFWCNPISGHATLYWYQQILGQGPKLLIQFQNNGVVDDSQLPKDRFSAERLKGVDSTLKIQPAKLEDSAVYLCASRGLRFSGNTIYFGEGSWLTVV.

The rearrangement joins TRBV7-9 to TRBJ2-3; D not resolved. Germline V lookup: CDR1 SEHNR, CDR2 FQNEAQ (reference sequence). There are 14 residues in the CDR3. The V end was cut by 5 bases, the J end by 1 base, with 10 bases between. In nucleotides, the CDR3 is TGTGCCAGCAGCCTTAGGACCCGCACAGATACGCAGTATTTT. Translated, it gives CASSLRTRTDTQYF.

The chain uses TRBV9 and TRBJ1-2, with D possibly TRBD1 on 5 matching bases. Germline lookup yields CDR1 SGDLS and CDR2 YYNGEE. The CDR3 consists of 13 residues. V dropped 0 bases and J dropped 8 bases, with 11 bases sitting between them. CDR3 coding DNA: TGTGCCAGCAGCGTAGGACAGCTTAGCGGCTACACCTTC. The encoded protein is CASSVGQLSGYTF.

The genes are TRBV19 and TRBJ2-2, with a weak D call TRBD2 (5 bases). This CDR3 contains 18 residues. CDR1 and CDR2 from the germline V gene are LNHDA and SQIVND (reference sequence). V was cut by 3 bases and J by 3 bases, with 20 bases left in between. The CDR3 sequence is CASSMYRFGGLYTGELFF. The CDR3 bases are TGTGCCAGTAGTATGTATAGGTTTGGAGGACTCTACACCGGGGAGCTGTTTTTT.

In its sample, this clone was seen a few times. The rearrangement joins TRBV4-1 to TRBJ2-1; TRBD2 aligns across 8 bases. CDR1 and CDR2 (germline): MGHRA, YSYEKL. V dropped 4 bases and J dropped 7; count of bases not matched to a gene: 9. The CDR3 has 15 residues. The CDR3 DNA is TGCGCCAGCAGCCCACCGAGCGGGAGTCAGAATGAGCAGTTCTTC. As protein: CASSPPSGSQNEQFF.

This clone was counted once. The rearrangement uses TRBV5-1 and TRBJ2-3; D perhaps matches TRBD1 (6 bases). This CDR3 has 14 residues. Per germline, CDR1 SGHRS and CDR2 YFSETQ. V shed 3 bases and J shed 2 bases, with 10 bases lying between them. CDR3 DNA sequence: TGCGCCAGCAGCTCTCGGGACAACACAGATACGCAGTATTTT. It translates to CASSSRDNTDTQYF.

This clone occurred a few times. The chain links TRBV4-1 to TRBJ2-7, with D unresolved. The CDR3 is made up of 16 amino acids. The germline V gene encodes CDR1 MGHRA and CDR2 YSYEKL. V was shortened by 4 bases and J by 0 bases, with 16 bases between the two germline ends. CDR3 sequence (DNA): TGCGCCAGCAGCCCCCGCCCCTACAGAGCCTCCTACGAGCAGTACTTC. Protein product: CASSPRPYRASYEQYF.

This chain connects TRBV5-5 to TRBJ2-1; either TRBD1 or TRBD2 may fit D (5 bases each). CDR1 is SGHKS, CDR2 YYEKEE, per germline (reference sequence). V lost 3 bases to trimming and J lost 4 bases, with 11 bases between them. The CDR3 loop spans 14 amino acids. The CDR3 spells CASSYGALYNEQFF. The CDR3 region has the DNA TGTGCCAGCAGCTACGGGGCCCTTTACAATGAGCAGTTCTTC.

This rearrangement joins TRBV5-1 to TRBJ1-1; D call uncertain. V gave up 3 bases and J gave up 2 bases, with 17 bases separating them. Germline V gene sequence: CDR1 SGHRS, CDR2 YFSETQ. The CDR3 totals 16 residues. The CDR3 spells CASSSGDGSGNTEAFF. In DNA form, the CDR3 reads TGCGCCAGCAGCTCCGGAGACGGCTCTGGTAACACTGAAGCTTTCTTT.

As concerns this clone: This specimen includes other DNA sequences encoding the same CDR3. J is TRBJ1-1 and V is TRBV27; D unresolved. The CDR3 has 13 amino acids. CDR1 is MNHEY and CDR2 is SMNVEV in the germline V gene (reference sequence). The V end was cut by 3 bases, the J end by 5 bases, with 10 bases between. CDR3 nucleotides: TGTGCCAGCAGTTTGAGAGAAAGAACTGAAGCTTTCTTT. As protein: CASSLRERTEAFF.

This clone was seen only once. The chain combines TRBV7-9 with TRBJ1-4; D is undetermined. Between the trimmed V and J ends, which lost 1 base and 8 bases, there was a span of 11 bases. Germline CDR1 SEHNR, CDR2 FQNEAQ (reference sequence). This CDR3 is 14 amino acids long. CDR3 amino acids: CASSLGRFGEKLFF. The CDR3 nucleotides read TGTGCCAGCAGCTTAGGAAGGTTCGGGGAAAAACTGTTTTTT.

J is TRBJ2-7 and V is TRBV30; D is unclear. This CDR3 has 12 residues. The germline V gene has CDR1 GTSNPN and CDR2 SVGIG (reference sequence). V dropped 2 bases and J dropped 5 bases, with 10 bases sitting between them. In nucleotides, the CDR3 is TGTGCCTGGAGTATAAACAGCGACGAGCAGTACTTC. It codes for CAWSINSDEQYF.

This clone was picked up a small number of times. This chain connects TRBV9 to TRBJ2-1; 11 nucleotides line up with TRBD2. The CDR3 runs to 16 residues. Germline assignment: CDR1 SGDLS and CDR2 YYNGEE. With V trimmed by 3 bases and J by 8 bases, 10 bases remained unmatched. The CDR3 protein is CASSEETSGALYEQFF. The CDR3 DNA follows: TGTGCCAGCAGCGAGGAGACTAGCGGGGCCCTCTATGAGCAGTTCTTC.

This sequence joins TRBV5-4 and TRBJ2-7; 7 bases align to TRBD2. With 4 bases clipped from V and 3 bases from J, the junction kept 13 bases outside the gene matches. Per germline, CDR1 SGHNT and CDR2 YYREEE (reference sequence). This CDR3 is 16 amino acids long. The DNA of the CDR3 is TGTGCCAGCAGCCCGCCGGGGCAGCGGGGAGTCTACGAGCAGTACTTC. Translation gives CASSPPGQRGVYEQYF.

This chain connects TRBV25-1 to TRBJ2-7; possible D gene TRBD2, 6 bases. CDR1 MGHDK and CDR2 SYGVNS come from the germline V gene. V was cut by 4 bases and J by 7 bases, with 17 bases left in between. This CDR3 spans 14 amino acids. The CDR3 coding sequence is TGTGCCAGCAGTGGGTCCGGAGGGCCGGGGGAGCAGTACTTC. This translates into CASSGSGGPGEQYF.

The chain carries TRBV7-3 and TRBJ1-1; D is perhaps TRBD1 (5 bases). From germline, CDR1 is SGHTA and CDR2 FQGTGA. The CDR3 is 16 residues long. Trimming cost V 1 base and J 1 base, with 13 bases left between them. The CDR3 sequence is CASSLRPTGANTEAFF. The CDR3 DNA follows: TGTGCCAGCAGCTTAAGGCCCACAGGTGCGAACACTGAAGCTTTCTTT. The variable domain in full, completed from reference TRBV7-3 and TRBJ1-1, reads GAGVSQTPSNKVTEKGKYVELRCDPISGHTALYWYRQSLGQGPEFLIYFQGTGAADDSGLPNDRFFAVRPEGSVSTLKIQRTERGDSAVYLCASSLRPTGANTEAFFGQGTRLTVV.

This clone was detected only a few times. The V and J genes are TRBV5-6 and TRBJ2-7, with a weak D call TRBD2 (6 bases). CDR1 is SGHDT, CDR2 YYEEEE, per germline. V was cut by 4 bases and J by 6 bases, with 17 bases left in between. The CDR3 is made up of 14 amino acids. In nucleotides, the CDR3 is TGTGCCAGCAGCCTAGGATCCGGGGGAGGCGAGCAGTACTTC. Its protein product is CASSLGSGGGEQYF.

CDR3 nucleotides: TGTGCCAGCCTCAGTCTGAACACCGGGGAGCTGTTTTTT. It translates to CASLSLNTGELFF. The genes are TRBV7-9 and TRBJ2-2; no reliable D call. The CDR3 sequence is 13 residues long. Trimming took 8 bases from V and 1 from J, leaving 8 bases between them. The germline gives CDR1 SEHNR, CDR2 FQNEAQ (reference sequence).

As DNA, the CDR3 is TGCGCCAGCAGCCCGCAAAACGGGGATGGCTATGGCTACACCTTC. The encoded protein is CASSPQNGDGYGYTF. V and J are TRBV4-1 and TRBJ1-2; D is uncertain. V lost 4 bases and J 4 bases, leaving 16 bases between the germline ends. The germline V gene encodes CDR1 MGHRA and CDR2 YSYEKL. The CDR3 length is 15 residues.

The V and J genes are TRBV7-9 and TRBJ2-5; 8 bases are a match to TRBD2. The CDR3 has 15 amino acids. The germline V gene encodes CDR1 SEHNR and CDR2 FQNEAQ (reference sequence). Trimming at V came to 8 bases and at J to 1 base, leaving 9 bases not matched to a gene. CDR3 region: CASAPAGGLQETQYF. The DNA of the CDR3 is TGTGCCAGCGCCCCGGCGGGGGGACTCCAAGAGACCCAGTACTTC.

This clone appeared a few times. The chain is built from TRBV6-1 and TRBJ1-1; D is unresolved. Between the trimmed V and J ends, which lost 1 base and 0 bases, there was a span of 18 bases. CDR1 and CDR2 (germline): MNHNS, SASEGT. The CDR3 is 18 residues long. DNA of the CDR3: TGTGCCAGCAGTGAAGTGAGTGGACCGGGAACGTTGAACACTGAAGCTTTCTTT. It is translated as CASSEVSGPGTLNTEAFF.

CDR3 region: CASSPEKAGQETQYF. The CDR3 nucleotides read TGCGCCAGCAGCCCCGAGAAAGCGGGCCAAGAGACCCAGTACTTC. The genes are TRBV4-1 and TRBJ2-5, with TRBD2 as a possible D gene (6 bases). Trimming took off 4 bases at V and 1 base at J, with 13 bases between the two ends. Germline V lookup: CDR1 MGHRA, CDR2 YSYEKL. The CDR3 spans 15 residues.